A single sample gave rise to the 12 T cell receptor beta chains below, sequenced in a study of shared clonotypes between healthy human individuals. Only in-frame clones appear in the TCRdb table, and some are missing; sequencing was by immunoSEQ multiplex PCR. The repertoire holds about 2.3 million clones, with 85% to 95% as singletons. The sample consisted of naive CD4+ T cells from PBMCs. Noted subset: CD45RA+ positively selected. Receptors originate from a man between 18 and 29 years old in good health. Some clones in this sample may be carry-over from other donors' samples.

The chain couples TRBV5-4 to TRBJ2-1, with unresolved D. The CDR3 contains 17 residues. V was pared by 0 bases and J by 0 bases, with 13 bases between. Germline CDR1 is SGHNT and CDR2 is YYREEE (reference sequence). CDR3 sequence (DNA): TGTGCCAGCAGCTTGGGCCTCGGGCTAAGCTCCTACAATGAGCAGTTCTTC. Translation gives CASSLGLGLSSYNEQFF.

Remarks on this clone: Other nucleotide sequences in the sample specify the same CDR3. The rearrangement joins TRBV29-1 to TRBJ1-5; no reliable D call. V lost 4 bases and J 0 bases, leaving 7 bases between the germline ends. This CDR3 has 13 amino acids. The germline gives CDR1 SQVTM, CDR2 ANQGSEA. Here the CDR3 reads CSVAGDSNQPQHF. The CDR3 DNA reads as TGCAGCGTTGCCGGGGATAGCAATCAGCCCCAGCATTTT.

This clone was counted a single time. The chain links TRBV7-9 to TRBJ1-4; tentatively, D is TRBD1 (5 bases). CDR3 length equals 15 residues. Trimming cost V 5 bases and J 0 bases, with 10 bases left between them. Germline V gene data show CDR1 as SEHNR and CDR2 as FQNEAQ (reference sequence). The CDR3 reads CASSTGLATNEKLFF. The CDR3 nucleotides read TGTGCCAGCAGCACGGGACTCGCAACTAATGAAAAACTGTTTTTT.

This clone was seen once. The J gene is TRBJ2-3, the V gene TRBV5-1; 10 bases line up with TRBD2. V lost 1 base to trimming and J lost 0 bases; unmatched junction nucleotides: 5. CDR3 length: 17 amino acids. Germline V gene sequence: CDR1 SGHRS, CDR2 YFSETQ. In DNA, the CDR3 is TGCGCCAGCAGCTTGCCGCAGGGACTAGCGAGCACAGATACGCAGTATTTT. Translation: CASSLPQGLASTDTQYF.

This chain links TRBV4-2 with TRBJ2-7, with 12 bases aligning to TRBD1. The ends lost 4 bases at V and 5 bases at J; junction bases unmatched: 6. Germline V CDR1 and CDR2: LGHNA, YNFKEQ. The CDR3 sequence is 15 residues long. CDR3 sequence reads: CASSPPGQGANEQYF. CDR3 in DNA: TGTGCCAGCAGCCCGCCGGGACAGGGGGCAAACGAGCAGTACTTC.

This chain joins TRBV30 and TRBJ2-1; TRBD2 matches at 8 bases. CDR1 is GTSNPN, CDR2 SVGIG, per germline (reference sequence). This CDR3 is built from 14 residues. V gave up 4 bases and J gave up 0 bases; unmatched junction bases: 2. The chain's CDR3 is CAWNSGVSYNEQFF. DNA for the CDR3: TGTGCCTGGAATAGCGGGGTCTCCTACAATGAGCAGTTCTTC. Variable domain in full (rest from reference TRBV30 and TRBJ2-1): SQTIHQWPATLVQPVGSPLSLECTVEGTSNPNLYWYRQAAGRGLQLLFYSVGIGQISSEVPQNLSASRPQDRQFILSSKKLLLSDSGFYLCAWNSGVSYNEQFFGPGTRLTVL.

As to this clone: Other nucleotide sequences in the sample specify the same CDR3. V usage is TRBV28 and J usage is TRBJ2-7; D remains unclear. This CDR3 region has 12 residues. The V end was cut by 4 bases, the J end by 4 bases, with 8 bases between. Germline CDR1 MDHEN, CDR2 SYDVKM. The CDR3 nucleotides read TGTGCCAGCAGTTCCCCCCTATACGAGCAGTACTTC. This gives the protein CASSSPLYEQYF.

The chain combines TRBV18 with TRBJ1-2; tentative D call: TRBD1 (6 bases). Germline assignment: CDR1 KGHSH and CDR2 LQKENI. V was pared by 5 bases and J by 8 bases, with 18 bases between. This CDR3 contains 14 residues. CDR3 sequence: CASSRLGGETGYTF. CDR3 DNA: TGTGCCAGCTCAAGATTGGGGGGCGAAACGGGCTACACCTTC. The whole variable domain, remainder taken from reference TRBV18 and TRBJ1-2, is NAGVMQNPRHLVRRRGQEARLRCSPMKGHSHVYWYRQLPEEGLKFMVYLQKENIIDESGMPKERFSAEFPKEGPSILRIQQVVRGDSAAYFCASSRLGGETGYTFGSGTRLTVV.

This chain joins TRBV28 and TRBJ1-2; 8 bases are a match to TRBD1. This CDR3 region has 12 residues. Trimming cost V 7 bases and J 8 bases; bases outside gene matches: 6. Germline assignment: CDR1 MDHEN and CDR2 SYDVKM. For the CDR3, the DNA is TGTGCCAGCAACCCAGGGGGCAGGGGCTACACCTTC. Amino acids: CASNPGGRGYTF.

CDR3 sequence reads: CASSRDISYNEQFF. CDR3 nucleotides: TGTGCCAGCTCACGGGACATCTCCTACAATGAGCAGTTCTTC. The chain carries TRBV18 and TRBJ2-1; weak D call: TRBD1 (6 bases). The CDR3 is 14 residues long. Germline V gives CDR1 KGHSH, CDR2 LQKENI. The V gene lost 4 bases and the J gene lost 0 bases, with 7 bases spanning the gap.

This clone came up once. Other DNA sequences in the same sample also yield this CDR3. This chain links TRBV2 with TRBJ2-3; D remains unclear. The germline V gene has CDR1 SNHLY and CDR2 FYNNEI. The CDR3 loop spans 11 amino acids. The V end lost 8 bases, the J end lost 0 bases, and 3 bases lay between the germline ends. This CDR3 reads CASSSTDTQYF. DNA of the CDR3: TGTGCCAGCTCGAGCACAGATACGCAGTATTTT.

The rearrangement uses TRBV19 and TRBJ1-4; TRBD1 agrees at 9 bases. Germline CDR1 reads LNHDA; CDR2 reads SQIVND (reference sequence). The CDR3 consists of 15 residues. The junction had 7 bases not matched to a gene; V was cut back by 4 bases and J by 7 bases. CDR3 in amino acids: CASSTPGQGGEKLFF. In nucleotides, the CDR3 is TGTGCCAGTAGTACGCCGGGACAGGGAGGTGAAAAACTGTTTTTT.